This entry lists 3 T cell receptor beta chains sequenced from one sample in a study of CD8+CD57+ T cells in acquired aplastic anemia. The template used for profiling TCR beta VDJ and CDR3 was genomic DNA. MiXCR, applied by TCRdb to the reads, yields one record per CDR3 protein. The sample records a few hundred thousand distinct CDR3 sequences, roughly 64% being singletons. The source material was sorted CD4+, CD8+, or CD8+CD57+ T cells (not recorded which) from PBMCs. The origin of the receptors is a human donor in good health, serving as a control.

This clonotype was picked up many times. V and J are TRBV20-1 and TRBJ1-1, with 7 positions matching TRBD1. From germline, CDR1 is DFQATT and CDR2 SNEGSKA (reference sequence). The CDR3 length is 16 residues. V gave up 0 bases and J gave up 1 base; unmatched junction bases: 8. The CDR3 DNA reads TGCAGTGCTAGAGAATCAGGGGGGATTTCGAACACTGAAGCTTTCTTT. It yields the protein CSARESGGISNTEAFF.

Comment on this clonotype: Germline is not matched at one junction end, which may reflect a read error. This chain connects TRBV7-2 to TRBJ1-2, with D maybe TRBD1 (5 bases). CDR3 length: 14 residues. Germline-derived CDR1 and CDR2 are SGHTA and FQGNSA. The CDR3 nucleotides are TGTGCCAGCAGCATCGCCACTCCGGGCAGGGCTCATACATTC. Translation gives CASSIATPGRAHTF.

V is TRBV2 and J is TRBJ1-4; D gene uncertain. CDR3 length: 15 residues. Looked up from germline, CDR1 is SNHLY and CDR2 is FYNNEI. Trimming removed 6 bases from V and 5 bases from J, with 16 bases in between. This chain's CDR3 is CASRPMDGTNEKLFF. The CDR3 nucleotides read TGTGCCAGCAGGCCAATGGACGGAACGAATGAAAAACTGTTTTTT.